This T cell receptor (beta chain) was sequenced during a study of CD8 T cells in ankylosing spondylitis. Overall study findings and caveats: A motif in TCR beta, a set of under 10 highly homologous variants, appeared characteristic of ankylosing spondylitis blood. Disease-associated clones were reportedly significantly overrepresented in matched ankylosing spondylitis synovial fluid.

Details on this clonotype: The antigen remains undetermined.

Germline lookup yields CDR1 SGHDN and CDR2 FVKESK. J was trimmed by 9 bases and V by 5 bases; bases with no gene match: 4. There are 13 residues in the CDR3. In making TCR beta libraries, quantitative 5'-RACE with molecular barcodes was used. A single record per CDR3 protein comes from TCRdb applying MiXCR to the 5' RACE reads. The sample has about 440,000 distinct CDR3 sequences, 17% seen once. The gene calls are TRBV14 and TRBJ2-1; 10 bases fit TRBD2. What was sequenced was blood, either unsorted or a sorted T cell fraction (not recorded which). This TCR came from a male donor with ankylosing spondylitis. CDR3 loop: CASSKGLAFEQFF. CDR3 nucleotides: TGTGCCAGCAGCAAGGGACTAGCGTTTGAGCAGTTCTTC.